The 8 T cell receptor beta chains given below trace back to one sample, sequenced in a study of T cells in Graves' hyperthyroidism and ophthalmopathy. RNA transcripts yielded amplified TCR beta CDR3 regions. HTBI primers were employed in a first-round RT-PCR of the TCR CDR3. From the multiplex PCR reads, TCRdb called clonotypes with MiXCR, one entry per CDR3 protein. Of 80,000 to 100,000 distinct CDR3 sequences in the sample, approximately 40% are singletons; the top ten hold roughly a tenth. The sequencing input was peripheral blood or thyroid tissue (not recorded which). The source of these receptors is a woman aged 25 to 39 with Graves' hyperthyroidism.

In this sample, this clonotype turned up many times. The chain links TRBV7-2 to TRBJ1-6; D gene uncertain. The CDR3 has 16 amino acids. V gave up 2 bases and J gave up 5 bases, with 13 bases separating them. Germline V lookup: CDR1 SGHTA, CDR2 FQGNSA. CDR3 sequence reads: CASSLRSIRNNSPLHF. CDR3 nucleotide sequence: TGTGCCAGCAGCTTACGGAGCATACGAAATAATTCACCCCTCCACTTT.

This chain uses TRBV5-1 with TRBJ2-3; 7 positions match TRBD2. V gave up 4 bases and J gave up 0 bases; unmatched junction bases: 5. This CDR3 is 15 amino acids long. Germline CDR1 SGHRS, CDR2 YFSETQ. For the CDR3, the DNA is TGCGCCAGCAGCGACCTAGCGGTGAGCACAGATACGCAGTATTTT. Translation gives CASSDLAVSTDTQYF.

There are many counts of this clonotype. The chain couples TRBV14 to TRBJ2-5; 7 bases agree with TRBD2. Germline assignment: CDR1 SGHDN and CDR2 FVKESK. The CDR3 has 15 amino acids. With V trimmed by 5 bases and J by 2 bases, 8 bases remained unmatched. The CDR3 spells CASSFPGLRQETQYF. The CDR3 region has the DNA TGTGCCAGCAGCTTCCCGGGACTACGACAAGAGACCCAGTACTTC.

This clonotype was detected only a few times. This may come from a read error, since a much larger clone is one base off. V usage is TRBV13 and J usage is TRBJ2-6, with D possibly TRBD1 on 5 matching bases. Trimming took 0 bases from V and 2 from J, leaving 5 bases between them. This CDR3 has 15 amino acids. The germline V gene encodes CDR1 PRHDT and CDR2 FYEKMQ (reference sequence). Written as DNA, the CDR3 is TGTGCCAGCAGCTTAGGAGGGGCTGGGGCCAACGTCCTGACTTTC. It translates to CASSLGGAGANVLTF.

Notes on this clonotype: It may be a read error: a sequence one base away is much more abundant. The chain combines TRBV10-2 with TRBJ2-3, with D tentatively TRBD1 (6 bases). The CDR3 runs 13 residues. CDR1 WSHSY and CDR2 SAAADI come from the germline V gene. The chain's CDR3 is CAGSVQGTDTQYF. As DNA, the CDR3 is TGCGCCGGCAGTGTCCAGGGGACAGATACGCAGTATTTT.

This chain joins TRBV7-2 and TRBJ1-5; tentatively, D is TRBD1 (6 bases). CDR1 and CDR2 from the germline V gene are SGHTA and FQGNSA. The CDR3 loop spans 15 amino acids. V lost 2 bases to trimming and J lost 6 bases, with 14 bases between them. The CDR3 sequence: CASSLIGGTGQPQHF. As DNA, the CDR3 is TGTGCCAGCAGCTTAATAGGGGGAACGGGTCAGCCCCAGCATTTT.

This clonotype is medium-sized (0.01 to 0.1%) within its sample. This rearrangement joins TRBV7-2 to TRBJ1-4; D is uncertain. V was shortened by 3 bases and J by 8 bases, with 4 bases between the two germline ends. The CDR3 is made up of 11 amino acids. Germline CDR1 is SGHTA and CDR2 is FQGNSA. CDR3 amino acids: CASSFGEKLFF. The CDR3 nucleotides are TGTGCCAGCAGCTTTGGAGAAAAACTGTTTTTT.

The rearrangement joins TRBV24-1 to TRBJ2-7; possible D gene TRBD2, 5 bases. The DNA end is more similar to TRBJ2-5, so the J call may be wrong. The CDR3 length is 14 residues. Per the germline V gene, CDR1 is KGHDR and CDR2 is SFDVKD. The DNA for the CDR3 is TGTGCCACCAGTGCTAGCTTCCAAGTGCGGACCCAGTACTTC. Protein product: CATSASFQVRTQYF.